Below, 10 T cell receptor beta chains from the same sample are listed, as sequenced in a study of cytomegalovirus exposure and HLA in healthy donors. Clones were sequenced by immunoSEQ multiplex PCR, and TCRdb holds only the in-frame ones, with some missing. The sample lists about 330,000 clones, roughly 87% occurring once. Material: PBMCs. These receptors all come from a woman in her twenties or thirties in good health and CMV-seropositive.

CDR3 in amino acids: CASSSSEGGASPLHF. DNA for the CDR3: TGTGCCAGCAGCTCCTCCGAGGGGGGGGCTTCACCCCTCCACTTT. The chain has TRBV7-9 and TRBJ1-6; D perhaps matches TRBD1 (6 bases). Germline CDR1 is SEHNR and CDR2 is FQNEAQ (reference sequence). This CDR3 region has 15 residues. V gave up 4 bases and J gave up 9 bases, with 16 bases separating them.

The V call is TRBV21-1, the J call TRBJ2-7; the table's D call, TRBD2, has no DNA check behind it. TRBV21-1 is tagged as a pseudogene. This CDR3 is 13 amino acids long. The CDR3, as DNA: TGTGCCATCCTACTATCAGTCACCTACGAGCAGTACTTC. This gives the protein CAILLSVTYEQYF.

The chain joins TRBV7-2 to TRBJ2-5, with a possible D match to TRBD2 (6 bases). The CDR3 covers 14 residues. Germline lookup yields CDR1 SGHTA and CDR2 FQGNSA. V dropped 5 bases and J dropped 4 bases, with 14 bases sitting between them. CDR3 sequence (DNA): TGTGCCAGCAGCGAACCCCAGGGAGGAGAGACCCAGTACTTC. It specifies CASSEPQGGETQYF. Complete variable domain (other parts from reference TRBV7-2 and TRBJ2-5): GAGVSQSPSNKVTEKGKDVELRCDPISGHTALYWYRQSLGQGLEFLIYFQGNSAPDKSGLPSDRFSAERTGGSVSTLTIQRTQQEDSAVYLCASSEPQGGETQYFGPGTRLLVL.

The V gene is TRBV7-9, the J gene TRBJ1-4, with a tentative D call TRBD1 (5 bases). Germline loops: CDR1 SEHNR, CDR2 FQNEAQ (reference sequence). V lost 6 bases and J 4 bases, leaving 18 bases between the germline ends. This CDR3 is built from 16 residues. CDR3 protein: CASSSNRDWNNEKLFF. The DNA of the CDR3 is TGTGCCAGCAGTTCGAATCGGGACTGGAATAATGAAAAACTGTTTTTT. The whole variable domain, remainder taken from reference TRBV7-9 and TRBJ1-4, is DTGVSQNPRHKITKRGQNVTFRCDPISEHNRLYWYRQTLGQGPEFLTYFQNEAQLEKSRLLSDRFSAERPKGSFSTLEIQRTEQGDSAMYLCASSSNRDWNNEKLFFGSGTQLSVL.

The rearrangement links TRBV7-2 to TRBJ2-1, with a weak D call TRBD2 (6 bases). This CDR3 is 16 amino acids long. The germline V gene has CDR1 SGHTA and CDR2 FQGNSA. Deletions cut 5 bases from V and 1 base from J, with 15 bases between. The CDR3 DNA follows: TGTGCCAGCAGCACATGGGGGGTGCGATCCTACAATGAGCAGTTCTTC. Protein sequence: CASSTWGVRSYNEQFF.

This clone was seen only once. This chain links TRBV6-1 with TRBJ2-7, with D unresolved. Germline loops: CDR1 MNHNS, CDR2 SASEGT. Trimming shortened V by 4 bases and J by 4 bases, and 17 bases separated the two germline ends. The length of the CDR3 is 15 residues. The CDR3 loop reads CASSGEARGTYEQYF. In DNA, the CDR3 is TGTGCCAGCAGTGGAGAGGCGCGAGGAACATACGAGCAGTACTTC.

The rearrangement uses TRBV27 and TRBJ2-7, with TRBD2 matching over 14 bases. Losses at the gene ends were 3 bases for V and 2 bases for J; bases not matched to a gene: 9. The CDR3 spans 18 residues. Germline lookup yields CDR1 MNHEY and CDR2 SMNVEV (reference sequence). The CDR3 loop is CASSFGSGLAGGPYEQYF. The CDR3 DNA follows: TGTGCCAGCAGTTTTGGGTCCGGACTAGCGGGAGGCCCCTACGAGCAGTACTTC.

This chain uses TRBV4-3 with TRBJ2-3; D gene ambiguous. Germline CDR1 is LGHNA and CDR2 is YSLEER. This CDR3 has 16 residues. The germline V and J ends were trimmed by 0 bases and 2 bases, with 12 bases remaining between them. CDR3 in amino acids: CASSQEGQVTTDTQYF. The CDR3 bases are TGCGCCAGCAGCCAAGAAGGCCAGGTCACCACAGATACGCAGTATTTT.

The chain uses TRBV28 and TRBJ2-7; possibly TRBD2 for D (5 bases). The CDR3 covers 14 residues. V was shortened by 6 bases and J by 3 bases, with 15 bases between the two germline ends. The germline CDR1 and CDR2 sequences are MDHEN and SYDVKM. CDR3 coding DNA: TGTGCCAGCAGCCGAAGCCAGGAGGTCTACGAGCAGTACTTC. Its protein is CASSRSQEVYEQYF.

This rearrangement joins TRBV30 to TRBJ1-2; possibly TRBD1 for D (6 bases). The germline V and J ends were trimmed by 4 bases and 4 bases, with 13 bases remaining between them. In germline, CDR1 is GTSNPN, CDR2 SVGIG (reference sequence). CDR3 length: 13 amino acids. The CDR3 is CAWNAGVGYGYTF. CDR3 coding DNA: TGTGCCTGGAATGCAGGGGTGGGCTATGGCTACACCTTC. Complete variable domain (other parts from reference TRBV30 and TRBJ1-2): SQTIHQWPATLVQPVGSPLSLECTVEGTSNPNLYWYRQAAGRGLQLLFYSVGIGQISSEVPQNLSASRPQDRQFILSSKKLLLSDSGFYLCAWNAGVGYGYTFGSGTRLTVV.